Below, 21 T cell receptor beta chains from the same sample are listed, as sequenced in a study of blood T cell repertoires in COVID-19. TCRdb's copy holds only in-frame clones and misses some; the assay was immunoSEQ multiplex PCR. Here the sample spans approximately 230,000 clones, about 89% being singletons. The sequenced sample consisted of PBMCs or T cells enriched from blood (not recorded which). Receptor source: a woman in her thirties who had recovered from COVID-19.

About this clone: Other nucleotide sequences from this sample produce the same CDR3. The chain uses TRBV5-1 and TRBJ2-7, with a tentative D call TRBD1 (5 bases). CDR3 length: 14 residues. Germline V gives CDR1 SGHRS, CDR2 YFSETQ. With 0 bases removed from V and 3 bases from J, the gap between germline ends came to 10 bases. The CDR3 loop is CASSLDRRSYEQYF. The DNA for the CDR3 is TGCGCCAGCAGCTTGGACAGGCGAAGCTACGAGCAGTACTTC.

The chain carries TRBV5-1 and TRBJ1-4, with a weak D call TRBD1 (5 bases). Per the germline V gene, CDR1 is SGHRS and CDR2 is YFSETQ. Between the trimmed V and J ends, which lost 0 bases and 2 bases, there was a span of 11 bases. This CDR3 has 16 residues. This CDR3 reads CASSLAARGTNEKLFF. The CDR3 nucleotides read TGCGCCAGCAGCTTGGCCGCTCGGGGGACTAATGAAAAACTGTTTTTT. Drawing the rest from reference TRBV5-1 and TRBJ1-4, the complete variable domain is KAGVTQTPRYLIKTRGQQVTLSCSPISGHRSVSWYQQTPGQGLQFLFEYFSETQRNKGNFPGRFSGRQFSNSRSEMNVSTLELGDSALYLCASSLAARGTNEKLFFGSGTQLSVL.

The genes are TRBV4-3 and TRBJ2-2, with 8 bases lining up with TRBD2. Trimming took 1 base from V and 6 from J; bases not matched to a gene: 10. The CDR3 covers 17 residues. The V gene's germline CDR1 is LGHNA and CDR2 YSLEER. For the CDR3, the DNA is TGCGCCAGCAGCCAAGCCCCGGGGACTAGAAGTCCCGGGGAGCTGTTTTTT. Protein: CASSQAPGTRSPGELFF.

The chain uses TRBV30 and TRBJ2-6, with 9 bases lining up with TRBD1. This CDR3 region has 18 residues. J lost 0 bases, V lost 5 bases, and 11 bases had no gene match. Per the germline V gene, CDR1 is GTSNPN and CDR2 is SVGIG (reference sequence). The chain's CDR3 is CAWVPAWGQGSGANVLTF. DNA for the CDR3: TGTGCCTGGGTCCCCGCTTGGGGACAGGGCTCTGGGGCCAACGTCCTGACTTTC.

This chain joins TRBV9 and TRBJ2-4, with 9 bases aligning to TRBD1. The ends lost 4 bases at V and 8 bases at J; junction bases unmatched: 13. Germline CDR1 is SGDLS and CDR2 is YYNGEE. The CDR3 spans 16 residues. This CDR3 is CASSPGQGREGDIQYF. The CDR3 coding sequence is TGTGCCAGCAGCCCTGGACAGGGGAGAGAGGGGGACATTCAGTACTTC.

This clone was seen just once. The J gene is TRBJ1-6, the V gene TRBV7-3, with 9 bases fitting TRBD1. Germline V gene sequence: CDR1 SGHTA, CDR2 FQGTGA. The CDR3 runs 15 residues. Germline trimming cut 4 bases from V and 10 bases from J; bases unmatched to any gene: 8. The CDR3 region has the DNA TGTGCCAGCAGCTCCTCCGGGACAGGGAAGTCACCCCTCCACTTT. Its protein product is CASSSSGTGKSPLHF.

The gene calls are TRBV9 and TRBJ1-5; D may be TRBD1 (5 bases). The V end lost 7 bases, the J end lost 4 bases, and 12 bases lay between the germline ends. Germline CDR1 is SGDLS and CDR2 is YYNGEE. CDR3 length: 13 residues. The CDR3 DNA sequence: TGTGCCAGCGCTCAGGGTAGTAATCAGCCCCAGCATTTT. Translation: CASAQGSNQPQHF. The entire variable domain, with the rest obtained from reference TRBV9 and TRBJ1-5, is as follows: DSGVTQTPKHLITATGQRVTLRCSPRSGDLSVYWYQQSLDQGLQFLIQYYNGEERAKGNILERFSAQQFPDLHSELNLSSLELGDSALYFCASAQGSNQPQHFGDGTRLSIL.

The CDR3 is CASSFSLAGGLQETQYF. CDR3 in DNA: TGTGCCAGCAGCTTTAGTCTAGCGGGAGGATTACAAGAGACCCAGTACTTC. The chain has TRBV7-9 and TRBJ2-5, with TRBD2 matching over 11 bases. V trimming: 3 bases; J trimming: 2 bases; junction bases outside the gene matches: 8. The V gene's germline CDR1 is SEHNR and CDR2 FQNEAQ (reference sequence). The CDR3 consists of 17 residues.

This clone has only one observation. This rearrangement joins TRBV24-1 to TRBJ2-2; weak D call: TRBD1 (6 bases). CDR3 length: 16 amino acids. V lost 5 bases to trimming and J lost 1 base, with 13 bases between them. Germline CDR1 KGHDR, CDR2 SFDVKD. The CDR3 loop is CATSATGLVNTGELFF. In nucleotides, the CDR3 is TGTGCCACCAGTGCCACAGGGCTAGTGAACACCGGGGAGCTGTTTTTT.

This chain joins TRBV6-1 and TRBJ1-6; TRBD1 aligns across 7 bases. The CDR3 covers 15 residues. Germline trimming cut 1 base from V and 7 bases from J; bases unmatched to any gene: 4. CDR1 MNHNS and CDR2 SASEGT come from the germline V gene. DNA for the CDR3: TGTGCCAGCAGTGAAGGGACAGGTCAAAATTCACCCCTCCACTTT. This codes for CASSEGTGQNSPLHF.

The DNA of the CDR3 is TGTGCCAGCAGCTTAGGTTTTGGGGGGTACAATGAGCAGTTCTTC. It encodes CASSLGFGGYNEQFF. The chain has TRBV11-1 and TRBJ2-1; weak D call: TRBD2 (6 bases). Trimming left V 1 base short and J 4 bases short, with 11 bases between. Germline assignment: CDR1 SGHAT and CDR2 FQDESV (reference sequence). The CDR3 is 15 amino acids.

The chain recombines TRBV11-2 with TRBJ2-3; TRBD2 matches at 13 bases. Germline V gene sequence: CDR1 SGHAT, CDR2 FQNNGV. The V and J ends lost 0 bases and 3 bases, in that order; junction bases with no gene match: 6. The length of the CDR3 is 18 residues. The CDR3 DNA is TGTGCCAGCAGCTTAGAGCGACTAGCGGGAGGTTATACAGATACGCAGTATTTT. This encodes CASSLERLAGGYTDTQYF.

The V call is TRBV19, the J call TRBJ2-1; 8 bases are a match to TRBD2. V dropped 3 bases and J dropped 7; count of bases not matched to a gene: 8. The CDR3 runs 15 residues. The germline V gene encodes CDR1 LNHDA and CDR2 SQIVND (reference sequence). DNA for the CDR3: TGTGCCAGTAGTATTGGGGCGGGAGGATGGAATGAGCAGTTCTTC. Its protein is CASSIGAGGWNEQFF.

J is TRBJ1-2 and V is TRBV18; TRBD1 is a possible D gene (6 bases). The CDR3 runs to 13 residues. Trimming shortened V by 8 bases and J by 1 base, and 11 bases separated the two germline ends. The germline gives CDR1 KGHSH, CDR2 LQKENI. DNA of the CDR3: TGTGCCAGCCGCACGGACAGTAACTATGGCTACACCTTC. Translated: CASRTDSNYGYTF.

This clone was counted between two and nine times. The rearrangement joins TRBV5-1 to TRBJ1-6; the D is unclear. Per germline, CDR1 SGHRS and CDR2 YFSETQ. V dropped 3 bases and J dropped 8 bases, with 15 bases sitting between them. This CDR3 contains 15 residues. The CDR3 DNA follows: TGCGCCAGCAGCTCGAGGGCGAGTAGTGATTCACCCCTCCACTTT. It translates to CASSSRASSDSPLHF.

This clone showed up just once. The CDR3 is CASSLSVRTDTQYF. CDR3 coding DNA: TGTGCCAGCAGTTTATCGGTCCGGACAGATACGCAGTATTTT. The chain uses TRBV27 and TRBJ2-3; D gene unclear. Germline loops: CDR1 MNHEY, CDR2 SMNVEV (reference sequence). The CDR3 loop spans 14 amino acids. Trimming took 0 bases from V and 3 from J, leaving 7 bases between them.

This clone was recorded once. The chain recombines TRBV6-6 with TRBJ2-3, with 12 bases lining up with TRBD2. The J segment lost 6 bases and the V segment lost 5 bases, leaving 15 bases of the junction unmatched. Per germline, CDR1 MNHNY and CDR2 SVGAGI (reference sequence). CDR3 length: 18 residues. CDR3 coding DNA: TGTGCCAGCAGTCGGACAGCCCTAGCGGGAGGGCTTGGGGATACGCAGTATTTT. Translated: CASSRTALAGGLGDTQYF.

The chain joins TRBV20-1 to TRBJ1-5; TRBD1 matches at 8 bases. CDR3 length equals 16 residues. Unmatched junction bases numbered 10, after V lost 3 bases and J lost 3 bases. The V gene's germline CDR1 is DFQATT and CDR2 SNEGSKA (reference sequence). The CDR3 coding sequence is TGCAGTGCTAGTGGTGCCGACAGGGGAGTCAATCAGCCCCAGCATTTT. Its translation: CSASGADRGVNQPQHF.

This chain joins TRBV28 and TRBJ1-1, with unresolved D. CDR3 length: 15 amino acids. V was trimmed by 2 bases and J by 1 base, leaving 11 bases between them. CDR1 and CDR2 (germline): MDHEN, SYDVKM. CDR3 nucleotides: TGTGCCAGCAGTTTAGACTCCTATCCGAACACTGAAGCTTTCTTT. This gives the protein CASSLDSYPNTEAFF. The full variable domain, in which reference TRBV28 and TRBJ1-1 provide the parts outside the CDR3, is DVKVTQSSRYLVKRTGEKVFLECVQDMDHENMFWYRQDPGLGLRLIYFSYDVKMKEKGDIPEGYSVSREKKERFSLILESASTNQTSMYLCASSLDSYPNTEAFFGQGTRLTVV.

This chain links TRBV5-4 with TRBJ2-1; D remains unclear. Germline CDR1 SGHNT, CDR2 YYREEE (reference sequence). This CDR3 region has 16 residues. V dropped 1 base and J dropped 6 bases, with 17 bases sitting between them. CDR3 residues: CASSLSSSRLANEQFF. Written as DNA, the CDR3 is TGTGCCAGCAGCTTGAGTTCCTCCCGACTGGCCAATGAGCAGTTCTTC. The full variable domain, its missing parts supplied by reference TRBV5-4 and TRBJ2-1, is ETGVTQSPTHLIKTRGQQVTLRCSSQSGHNTVSWYQQALGQGPQFIFQYYREEENGRGNFPPRFSGLQFPNYSSELNVNALELDDSALYLCASSLSSSRLANEQFFGPGTRLTVL.

The J gene is TRBJ1-4, the V gene TRBV5-1; the D gene is possibly TRBD1 (5 bases). The CDR3 has 15 amino acids. V was clipped by 4 bases and J by 8 bases, with 18 bases between them. Looked up from germline, CDR1 is SGHRS and CDR2 is YFSETQ. The CDR3 loop reads CASSPFREGKEKLFF. The CDR3 region has the DNA TGCGCCAGCAGCCCCTTCAGGGAGGGAAAGGAAAAACTGTTTTTT.